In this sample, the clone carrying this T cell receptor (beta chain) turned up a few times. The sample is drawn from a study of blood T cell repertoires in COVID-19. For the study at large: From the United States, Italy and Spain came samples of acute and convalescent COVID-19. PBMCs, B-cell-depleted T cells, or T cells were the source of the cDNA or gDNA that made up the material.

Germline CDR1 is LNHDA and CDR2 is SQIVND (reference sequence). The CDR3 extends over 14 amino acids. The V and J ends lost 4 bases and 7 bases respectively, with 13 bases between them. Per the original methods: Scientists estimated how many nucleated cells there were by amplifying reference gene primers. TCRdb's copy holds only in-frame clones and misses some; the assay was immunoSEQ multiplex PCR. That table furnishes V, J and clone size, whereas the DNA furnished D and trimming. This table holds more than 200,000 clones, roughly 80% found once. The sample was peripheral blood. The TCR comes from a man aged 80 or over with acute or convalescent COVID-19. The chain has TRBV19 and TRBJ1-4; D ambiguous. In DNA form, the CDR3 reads TGTGCCAGTAGTACGAGGGATAGCGGTGAAAAACTGTTTTTT. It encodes CASSTRDSGEKLFF. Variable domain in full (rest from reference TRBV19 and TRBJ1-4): DGGITQSPKYLFRKEGQNVTLSCEQNLNHDAMYWYRQDPGQGLRLIYYSQIVNDFQKGDIAEGYSVSREKKESFPLTVTSAQKNPTAFYLCASSTRDSGEKLFFGSGTQLSVL.